Described below is a single T cell receptor beta chain sequence and its context. What it recognizes is unknown. This specimen comes from a study of T cells in localized non-small cell lung cancer. The study, taken as a whole, reports: A median of about 52 clones ranked among the top 100 in tumor appeared in adjacent lung.

Using immunoSEQ multiplex PCR, the repertoire was profiled, and TCRdb retains in-frame clones only, with some absent. The repertoire has just under 35,000 clones, roughly 90% of them found once; the top ten carry over 9.5%. The germline CDR1 and CDR2 sequences are SGDLS and YYNGEE. The CDR3 consists of 12 residues. Trimming removed 10 bases at V and 3 bases at J, with 10 bases between. The sequencing used peripheral blood mononuclear cells, collected before any cancer treatment. The TCR comes from a female donor older than 55 with stage II lung adenocarcinoma. The chain joins TRBV9 to TRBJ2-2, with D maybe TRBD2 (6 bases). CDR3 residues: CAGGRDTGELFF. The CDR3 DNA reads as TGTGCCGGAGGGCGCGACACCGGGGAGCTGTTTTTT.